Each of the 17 T cell receptor beta chains below was sequenced from the same sample in a study of T-cell memory formation after mild COVID-19. TCRdb itself ran the 5' RACE reads through MiXCR, one entry per CDR3 protein. The table shows just over 300,000 distinct CDR3 sequences, with 19% occurring only once. The specimen was PBMCs or a T cell subset sorted from them (not recorded which). The origin of the receptors is a man between 18 and 29 years old who had mild COVID-19 (a few samples of this study predate the infection). Cell type and time point are not known.

This chain joins TRBV30 and TRBJ2-3; 8 bases agree with TRBD2. Looked up from germline, CDR1 is GTSNPN and CDR2 is SVGIG (reference sequence). The CDR3 covers 15 residues. V dropped 0 bases and J dropped 5; count of bases not matched to a gene: 7. CDR3 residues: CAWSVGSGGRDTQYF. CDR3 nucleotide sequence: TGTGCCTGGAGTGTGGGAAGCGGGGGTCGAGATACGCAGTATTTT.

This chain joins TRBV12-3 or TRBV12-4 and TRBJ1-5; possibly TRBD1 for D (5 bases). Trimming stripped 7 bases from V and 4 bases from J, with 23 bases between. This CDR3 has 17 amino acids. Here the CDR3 DNA reads TGTGCCAGCACCCCGGGTGGAGGGGCCCCGGGAAATCAGCCCCAGCATTTT. This gives the protein CASTPGGGAPGNQPQHF.

The V call is TRBV30, the J call TRBJ1-1; D is unclear. V was shortened by 0 bases and J by 6 bases, with 8 bases between the two germline ends. The CDR3 is 12 amino acids. Germline CDR1 reads GTSNPN; CDR2 reads SVGIG (reference sequence). CDR3 sequence (DNA): TGTGCCTGGAGTGTTGGACCGGCTGAAGCTTTCTTT. This codes for CAWSVGPAEAFF.

This chain connects TRBV9 to TRBJ1-2, with D possibly TRBD1 on 5 matching bases. CDR3 length equals 14 residues. Germline V gene data show CDR1 as SGDLS and CDR2 as YYNGEE. V was clipped by 0 bases and J by 5 bases, with 11 bases between them. CDR3 nucleotides: TGTGCCAGCAGCGTAGGGACACCCGCATATGGCTACACCTTC. Protein sequence: CASSVGTPAYGYTF.

This chain joins TRBV28 and TRBJ2-1; no clear D. Looked up from germline, CDR1 is MDHEN and CDR2 is SYDVKM. V was pared by 5 bases and J by 8 bases, with 7 bases between. The CDR3 consists of 11 residues. The CDR3 here is CASSPDHEQFF. The CDR3 region has the DNA TGTGCCAGCAGTCCAGATCATGAGCAGTTCTTC.

The chain has TRBV7-6 and TRBJ2-3, with TRBD1 identical over 7 bases. The CDR3 spans 16 residues. V lost 0 bases, J lost 2 bases, and 5 bases stayed unmatched. Germline V gene lookup returns CDR1 SGHVS and CDR2 FNYEAQ. The CDR3 coding sequence is TGTGCCAGCAGCTTAGCAGGGGGCGGTTTCACAGATACGCAGTATTTT. This translates into CASSLAGGGFTDTQYF.

The chain uses TRBV5-5 and TRBJ1-2, with TRBD1 identical over 8 bases. With 4 bases clipped from V and 2 bases from J, the junction kept 7 bases outside the gene matches. The CDR3 runs to 15 residues. CDR1 is SGHKS and CDR2 is YYEKEE in the germline V gene (reference sequence). CDR3 loop: CASSPSRGRNYGYTF. The CDR3 bases are TGTGCCAGCAGCCCCAGCAGGGGGCGAAACTATGGCTACACCTTC.

This clonotype has a handful of counts. V gene TRBV18 combines with J gene TRBJ2-1; 9 bases align to TRBD2. Germline CDR1 reads KGHSH; CDR2 reads LQKENI. The CDR3 consists of 17 residues. The V gene end was trimmed by 6 bases and the J gene end by 4 bases; junction bases not matched to a gene: 13. The CDR3 DNA sequence: TGTGCCAGCTCCCGAGCCCCAACTAGCGGGTTATACAATGAGCAGTTCTTC. This sequence encodes CASSRAPTSGLYNEQFF.

This clonotype has a handful of counts. This chain joins TRBV6-5 and TRBJ1-6, with D maybe TRBD1 (6 bases). V shed 0 bases and J shed 5 bases, with 14 bases lying between them. CDR1 MNHEY and CDR2 SVGAGI come from the germline V gene. The CDR3 covers 17 residues. The CDR3 nucleotides read TGTGCCAGCAGTTACTCGGCAGGGGTTTTGAATAATTCACCCCTCCACTTT. This sequence encodes CASSYSAGVLNNSPLHF.

The chain recombines TRBV30 with TRBJ1-1, with D possibly matching TRBD1 (5 bases). The V end was cut by 3 bases, the J end by 4 bases, with 15 bases between. This CDR3 region has 14 residues. Germline-derived CDR1 and CDR2 are GTSNPN and SVGIG (reference sequence). The CDR3 region is CAWSFYGGVTEAFF. Written as DNA, the CDR3 is TGTGCCTGGAGCTTCTACGGAGGGGTCACTGAAGCTTTCTTT.

This clonotype turned up a few times. The chain recombines TRBV12-3 or TRBV12-4 with TRBJ1-2; D is unclear. CDR3 size: 11 residues. Trimming pared 8 bases from V and 2 bases from J, leaving 6 bases between. CDR3 protein: CASLENYGYTF. The DNA for the CDR3 is TGTGCCAGCCTAGAGAACTATGGCTACACCTTC.

At least ten counts were recorded for this clonotype. J is TRBJ2-7 and V is TRBV7-2; 11 bases map to TRBD1. Losses at the gene ends were 8 bases for V and 2 bases for J; bases not matched to a gene: 5. Germline V gene data show CDR1 as SGHTA and CDR2 as FQGNSA. The CDR3 loop spans 14 amino acids. In DNA, the CDR3 is TGTGCCAGCGCTAAGGACAGGGGGCCCTACGAGCAGTACGTC. It is translated as CASAKDRGPYEQYV.

This clonotype appeared a few times. The V gene is TRBV20-1, the J gene TRBJ1-5; D is possibly TRBD1 (5 bases). The germline V gene encodes CDR1 DFQATT and CDR2 SNEGSKA (reference sequence). The germline V and J ends were trimmed by 4 bases and 12 bases, with 19 bases remaining between them. This CDR3 has 13 residues. For the CDR3, the DNA is TGCAGTGCTATCGGACAAGCCCTGGGGCTCCAGCATTTT. Translation: CSAIGQALGLQHF.

This clonotype was found a few times. V is TRBV20-1 and J is TRBJ2-7, with D unresolved. CDR1 is DFQATT and CDR2 is SNEGSKA in the germline V gene (reference sequence). Trimming removed 3 bases from V and 2 bases from J, with 8 bases in between. This CDR3 is built from 12 residues. The DNA for the CDR3 is TGCAGTGCTAGCCTTAGGACCTACGAGCAGTACGTC. Protein product: CSASLRTYEQYV.

This rearrangement joins TRBV4-1 to TRBJ1-2; D unclear. Germline V lookup: CDR1 MGHRA, CDR2 YSYEKL. V lost 4 bases, J lost 4 bases, and 16 bases lay in between. The CDR3 totals 15 residues. The CDR3 coding sequence is TGCGCCAGCAGCCCCTCTCCCGGGTACCTCTATGGCTACACCTTC. This codes for CASSPSPGYLYGYTF.

This clonotype has a handful of counts. The chain employs TRBV4-3 and TRBJ2-1; no reliable D call. The length of the CDR3 is 13 residues. Germline CDR1 and CDR2: LGHNA and YSLEER. The V end was cut by 1 base, the J end by 9 bases, with 10 bases between. DNA for the CDR3: TGCGCCAGCAGCCAAGCCCAGAGGCGTGAGCAGTTCTTC. Translating it yields CASSQAQRREQFF.

This clonotype has a handful of counts. The chain is built from TRBV12-3 or TRBV12-4 and TRBJ1-6; no firm D call. This CDR3 spans 12 amino acids. V was pared by 4 bases and J by 9 bases, with 7 bases between. This CDR3 reads CASSSGASPLHF. CDR3 in DNA: TGTGCCAGCAGTTCCGGTGCTTCACCCCTCCACTTT.